The clone carrying this T cell receptor beta chain was observed once. Reverse transcription of roughly 0.5 to 1 ug RNA was performed with random hexamers. TCRdb re-analysed the immunoSEQ multiplex PCR reads in MiXCR, keeping a single row per CDR3 protein. The sample lists some 210,000 distinct CDR3 sequences, less than 95% seen once, with over 0.15% in the top ten. This entry comes from a study of CD8 T cells in Susac syndrome. Study background: Patients with Susac syndrome had blood drawn and were at that point therapy-naive, on corticosteroids, or on intravenous immunoglobulin alone.

The TCR sequence derives from a human donor with Susac syndrome. The sequenced material came from CD4+ T cells from PBMCs.

CDR3 amino acids: CASSRFAGEYNEQFF. The CDR3, as DNA: TGTGCCAGCAGCCGATTCGCGGGGGAATACAATGAGCAGTTCTTC. The V call is TRBV5-4, the J call TRBJ2-1; 7 positions match TRBD2. V shed 4 bases, J shed 4 bases, and the junction held 8 bases outside the gene matches. The V gene's germline CDR1 is SGHNT and CDR2 YYREEE (reference sequence). The CDR3 totals 15 residues.